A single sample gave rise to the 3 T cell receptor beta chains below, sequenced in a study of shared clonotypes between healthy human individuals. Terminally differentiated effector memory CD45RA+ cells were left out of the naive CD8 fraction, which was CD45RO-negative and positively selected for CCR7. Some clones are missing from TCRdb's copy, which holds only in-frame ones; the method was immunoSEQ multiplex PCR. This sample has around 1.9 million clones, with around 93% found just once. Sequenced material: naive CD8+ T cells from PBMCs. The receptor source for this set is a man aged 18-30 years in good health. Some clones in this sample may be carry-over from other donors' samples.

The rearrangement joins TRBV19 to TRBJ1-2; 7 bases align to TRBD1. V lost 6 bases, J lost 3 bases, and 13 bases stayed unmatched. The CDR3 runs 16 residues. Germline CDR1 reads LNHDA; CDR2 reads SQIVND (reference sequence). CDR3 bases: TGTGCCAGTAGGGTCGCGACAGGGCCCGCACACTATGGCTACACCTTC. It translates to CASRVATGPAHYGYTF.

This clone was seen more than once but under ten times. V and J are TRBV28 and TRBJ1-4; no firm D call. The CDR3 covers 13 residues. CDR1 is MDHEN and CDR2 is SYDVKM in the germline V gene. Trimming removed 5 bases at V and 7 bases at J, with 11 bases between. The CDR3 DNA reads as TGTGCCAGCAGTACAAATGGGGTTGAAAAACTGTTTTTT. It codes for CASSTNGVEKLFF.

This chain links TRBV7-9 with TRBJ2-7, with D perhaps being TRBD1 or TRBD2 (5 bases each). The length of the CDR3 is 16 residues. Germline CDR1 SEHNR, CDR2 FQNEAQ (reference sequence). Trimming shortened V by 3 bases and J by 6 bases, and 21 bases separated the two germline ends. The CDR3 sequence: CASSLQLGTATAEQYF. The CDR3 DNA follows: TGTGCCAGCAGCTTGCAGCTTGGGACGGCAACAGCCGAGCAGTACTTC.